The clone carrying this T cell receptor beta chain has ten or more counts. What it binds is not known. This entry comes from a study of OX40 agonist ivuxolimab in advanced cancers. Regarding the study as a whole: More expanded clones were found, on average, in CD8+ than in CD4+ T cells.

CDR1 is SGHDT and CDR2 is YYEEEE in the germline V gene. V was pared by 0 bases and J by 7 bases, with 7 bases between. The CDR3 totals 12 residues. Repertoires were generated with immunoSEQ multiplex PCR, while TCRdb's copy carries only in-frame clones and drops some. The sample has about 93,000 clones, 75% to 95% seen once; the top ten hold approximately 2.5%. This clonotype was obtained from an adult with an advanced solid tumor such as melanoma, head and neck, liver or kidney cancer. Specimen: CD4+ or CD8+ T cells sorted from blood, collected in a trial of the OX40 agonist ivuxolimab. This chain connects TRBV5-6 to TRBJ1-1, with D unclear. CDR3 loop: CASSLARGEAFF. CDR3 bases: TGTGCCAGCAGCTTGGCCCGGGGTGAAGCTTTCTTT.